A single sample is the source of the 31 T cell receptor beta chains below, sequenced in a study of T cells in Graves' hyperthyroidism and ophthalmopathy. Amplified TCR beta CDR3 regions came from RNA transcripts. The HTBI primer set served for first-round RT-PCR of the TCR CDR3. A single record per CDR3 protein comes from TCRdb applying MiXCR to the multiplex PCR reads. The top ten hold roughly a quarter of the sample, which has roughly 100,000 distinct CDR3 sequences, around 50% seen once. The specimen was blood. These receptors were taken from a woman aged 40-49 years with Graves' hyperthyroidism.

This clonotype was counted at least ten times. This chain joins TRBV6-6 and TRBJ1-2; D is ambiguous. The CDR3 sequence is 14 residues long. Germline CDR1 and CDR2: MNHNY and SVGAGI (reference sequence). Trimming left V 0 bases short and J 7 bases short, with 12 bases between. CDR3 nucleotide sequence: TGTGCCAGCAGTTACTCGAGGGCCCAGCTTGGCTACACCTTC. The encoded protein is CASSYSRAQLGYTF.

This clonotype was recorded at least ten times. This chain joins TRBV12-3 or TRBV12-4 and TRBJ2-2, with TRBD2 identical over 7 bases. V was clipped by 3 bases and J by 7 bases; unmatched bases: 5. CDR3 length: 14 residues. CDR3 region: CASSFGEGIGELFF. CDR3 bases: TGTGCCAGCAGTTTTGGGGAGGGGATCGGGGAGCTGTTTTTT.

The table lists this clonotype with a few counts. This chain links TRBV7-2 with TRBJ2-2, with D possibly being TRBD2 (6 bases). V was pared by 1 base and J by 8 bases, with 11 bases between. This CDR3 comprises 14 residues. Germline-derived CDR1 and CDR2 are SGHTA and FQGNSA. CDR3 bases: TGTGCCAGCAGCTTAGAGGGACTCCGGGGGGAGCTGTTTTTT. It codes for CASSLEGLRGELFF.

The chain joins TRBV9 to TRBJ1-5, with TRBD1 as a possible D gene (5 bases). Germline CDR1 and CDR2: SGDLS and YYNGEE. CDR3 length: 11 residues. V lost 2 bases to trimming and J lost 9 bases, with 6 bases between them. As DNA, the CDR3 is TGTGCCAGCAGCGTTAGGGGGCCCCAGCATTTT. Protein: CASSVRGPQHF.

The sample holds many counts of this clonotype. This chain's CDR3 is CASSLSGAGNTIYF. The CDR3 nucleotides are TGTGCCAGCAGTTTATCAGGGGCTGGAAACACCATATATTTT. This chain links TRBV28 with TRBJ1-3; a possible D gene is TRBD1 (6 bases). CDR3 length: 14 residues. Germline loops: CDR1 MDHEN, CDR2 SYDVKM. Trimming cost V 1 base and J 2 bases, with 6 bases left between them. The entire variable domain, with the rest obtained from reference TRBV28 and TRBJ1-3, is as follows: DVKVTQSSRYLVKRTGEKVFLECVQDMDHENMFWYRQDPGLGLRLIYFSYDVKMKEKGDIPEGYSVSREKKERFSLILESASTNQTSMYLCASSLSGAGNTIYFGEGSWLTVV.

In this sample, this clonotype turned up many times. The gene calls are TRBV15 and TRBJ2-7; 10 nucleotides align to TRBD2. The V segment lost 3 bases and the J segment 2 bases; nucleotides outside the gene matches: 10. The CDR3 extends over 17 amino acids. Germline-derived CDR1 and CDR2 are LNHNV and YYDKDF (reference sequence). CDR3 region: CATSRKALAGVPYEQYF. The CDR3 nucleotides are TGTGCCACCAGCAGGAAGGCCCTAGCGGGAGTTCCCTACGAGCAGTACTTC.

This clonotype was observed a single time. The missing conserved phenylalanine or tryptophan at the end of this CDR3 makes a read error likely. Written as DNA, the CDR3 is TGTGCCATCAGTGAGAGTCCGGGGGCCCAACATCAACCCCAGCATTCT. Translating it yields CAISESPGAQHQPQHS. The chain is built from TRBV10-3 and TRBJ1-5, with D possibly TRBD1 on 6 matching bases. The CDR3 loop spans 16 amino acids. Germline V lookup: CDR1 ENHRY, CDR2 SYGVKD.

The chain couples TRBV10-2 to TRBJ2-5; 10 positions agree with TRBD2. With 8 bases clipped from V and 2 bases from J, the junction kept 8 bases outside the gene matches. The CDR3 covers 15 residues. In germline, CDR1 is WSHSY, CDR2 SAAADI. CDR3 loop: CASQPLAGDQETQYF. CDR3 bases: TGCGCCAGCCAGCCCCTAGCGGGAGATCAAGAGACCCAGTACTTC.

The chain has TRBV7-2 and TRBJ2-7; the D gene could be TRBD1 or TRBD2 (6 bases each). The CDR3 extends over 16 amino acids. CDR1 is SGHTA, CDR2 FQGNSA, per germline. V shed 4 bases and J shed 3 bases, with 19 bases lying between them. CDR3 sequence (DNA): TGTGCCAGCAGCTCTCCGGAGGGAAGGGGACACTACGAGCAGTACTTC. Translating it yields CASSSPEGRGHYEQYF.

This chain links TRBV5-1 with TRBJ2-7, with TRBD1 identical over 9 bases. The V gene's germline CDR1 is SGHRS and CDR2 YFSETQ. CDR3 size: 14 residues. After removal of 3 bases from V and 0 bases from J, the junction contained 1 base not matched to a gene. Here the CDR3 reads CASSSQGASYEQYF. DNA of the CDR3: TGCGCCAGCAGCTCACAGGGGGCCTCCTACGAGCAGTACTTC.

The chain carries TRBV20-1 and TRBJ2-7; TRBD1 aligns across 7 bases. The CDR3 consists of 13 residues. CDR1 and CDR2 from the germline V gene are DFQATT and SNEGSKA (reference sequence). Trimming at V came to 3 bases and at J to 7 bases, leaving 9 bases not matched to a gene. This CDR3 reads CSARTGRPLEQYF. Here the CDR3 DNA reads TGCAGTGCTAGGACAGGGCGTCCTTTGGAGCAGTACTTC.

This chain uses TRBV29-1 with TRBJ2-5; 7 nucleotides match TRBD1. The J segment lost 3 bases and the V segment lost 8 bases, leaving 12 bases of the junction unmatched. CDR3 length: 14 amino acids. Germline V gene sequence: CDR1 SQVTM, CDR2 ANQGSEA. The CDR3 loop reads CSFGQAIVEETQYF. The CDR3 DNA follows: TGCAGCTTCGGACAGGCCATTGTGGAAGAGACCCAGTACTTC.

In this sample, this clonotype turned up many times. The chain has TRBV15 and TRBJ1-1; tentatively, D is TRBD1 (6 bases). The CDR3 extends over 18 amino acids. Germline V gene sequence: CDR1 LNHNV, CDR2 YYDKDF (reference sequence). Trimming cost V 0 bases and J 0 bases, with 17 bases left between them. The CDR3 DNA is TGTGCCACCAGCAGAGATAATTGGGGAGGGGGTGTGAACACTGAAGCTTTCTTT. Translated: CATSRDNWGGGVNTEAFF.

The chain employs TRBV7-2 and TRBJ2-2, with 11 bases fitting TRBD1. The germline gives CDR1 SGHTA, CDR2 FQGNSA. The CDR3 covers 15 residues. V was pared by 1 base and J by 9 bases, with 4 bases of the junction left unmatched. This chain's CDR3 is CASSLGTGGKRELFF. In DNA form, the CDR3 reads TGTGCCAGCAGCTTAGGGACAGGGGGCAAACGGGAGCTGTTTTTT.

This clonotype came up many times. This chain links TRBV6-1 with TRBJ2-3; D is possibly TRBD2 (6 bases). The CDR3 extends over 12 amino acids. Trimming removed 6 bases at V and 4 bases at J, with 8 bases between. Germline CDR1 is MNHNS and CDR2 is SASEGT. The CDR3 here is CASRGTSDTQYF. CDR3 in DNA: TGTGCCAGCAGAGGGACTTCAGATACGCAGTATTTT.

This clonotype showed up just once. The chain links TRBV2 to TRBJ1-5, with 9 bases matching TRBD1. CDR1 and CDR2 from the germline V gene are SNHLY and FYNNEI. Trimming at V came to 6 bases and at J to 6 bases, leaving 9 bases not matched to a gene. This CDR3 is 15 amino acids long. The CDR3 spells CASRPPGTGTQPQHF. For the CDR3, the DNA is TGTGCCAGCAGACCCCCCGGGACAGGGACTCAGCCCCAGCATTTT.

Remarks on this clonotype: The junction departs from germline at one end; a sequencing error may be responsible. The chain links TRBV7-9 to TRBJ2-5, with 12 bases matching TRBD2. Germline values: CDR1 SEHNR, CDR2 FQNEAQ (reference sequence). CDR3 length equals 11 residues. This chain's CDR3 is CASSELAGGEF. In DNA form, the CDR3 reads TGTGCCAGCAGTGAACTAGCGGGAGGAGAATTC.

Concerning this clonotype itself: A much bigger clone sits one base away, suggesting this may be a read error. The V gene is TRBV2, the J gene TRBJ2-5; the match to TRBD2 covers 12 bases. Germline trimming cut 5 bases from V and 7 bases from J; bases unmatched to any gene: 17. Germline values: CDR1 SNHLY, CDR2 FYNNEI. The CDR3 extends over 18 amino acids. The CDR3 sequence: CASSFLAGGPRPSATQYF. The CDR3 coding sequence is TGTGCCAGCAGTTTTCTAGCGGGAGGGCCTAGACCGTCCGCGACCCAGTACTTC.

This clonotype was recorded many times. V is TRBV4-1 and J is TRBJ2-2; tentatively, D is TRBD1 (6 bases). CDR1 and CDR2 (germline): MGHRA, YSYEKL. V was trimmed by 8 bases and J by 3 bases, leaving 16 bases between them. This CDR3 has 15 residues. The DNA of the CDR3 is TGCGCCAGCTCTCAGGGGCGATGGGACACCGGGGAGCTGTTTTTT. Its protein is CASSQGRWDTGELFF.

DNA for the CDR3: TGTGCCATCAGTGAGTCAGGGTTGAGAACTAGCCCGTACCAAGAGACCCAGTACTTC. Encoded protein: CAISESGLRTSPYQETQYF. The V call is TRBV10-3, the J call TRBJ2-5, with a possible D match to TRBD2 (6 bases). Germline CDR1 and CDR2: ENHRY and SYGVKD. The V gene lost 0 bases and the J gene lost 0 bases, with 20 bases spanning the gap. This CDR3 region has 19 residues.

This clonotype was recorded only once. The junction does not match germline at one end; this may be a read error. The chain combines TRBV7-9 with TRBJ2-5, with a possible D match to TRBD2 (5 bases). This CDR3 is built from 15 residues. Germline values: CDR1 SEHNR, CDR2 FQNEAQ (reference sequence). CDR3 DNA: TGTGCCAGCAGCTTAGGATCGGGGTTTGACGAGACCCACTACTTC. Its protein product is CASSLGSGFDETHYF.

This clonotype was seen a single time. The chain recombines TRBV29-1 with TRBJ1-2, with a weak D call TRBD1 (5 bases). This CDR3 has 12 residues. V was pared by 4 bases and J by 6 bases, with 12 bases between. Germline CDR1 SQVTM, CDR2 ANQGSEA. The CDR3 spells CSVVAGRDGYTF. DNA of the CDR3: TGCAGCGTTGTAGCAGGGAGGGATGGCTACACCTTC.

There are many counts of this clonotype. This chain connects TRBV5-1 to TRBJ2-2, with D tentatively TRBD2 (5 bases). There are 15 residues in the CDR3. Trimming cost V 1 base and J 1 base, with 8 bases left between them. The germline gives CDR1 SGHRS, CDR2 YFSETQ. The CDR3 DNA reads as TGCGCCAGCAGCTTGTTACGGGGGAACACCGGGGAGCTGTTTTTT. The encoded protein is CASSLLRGNTGELFF.

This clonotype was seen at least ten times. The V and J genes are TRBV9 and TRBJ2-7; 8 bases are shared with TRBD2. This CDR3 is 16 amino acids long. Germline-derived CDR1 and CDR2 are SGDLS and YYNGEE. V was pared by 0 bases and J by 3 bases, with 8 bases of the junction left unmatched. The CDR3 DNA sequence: TGTGCCAGCAGCGTAGGGGCTAGCGGGCGTTACTACGAGCAGTACTTC. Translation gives CASSVGASGRYYEQYF.

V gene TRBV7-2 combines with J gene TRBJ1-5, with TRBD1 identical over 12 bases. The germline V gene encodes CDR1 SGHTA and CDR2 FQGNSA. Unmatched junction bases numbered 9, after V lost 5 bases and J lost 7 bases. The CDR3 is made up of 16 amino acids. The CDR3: CASSGPGTGGGQPQHF. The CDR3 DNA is TGTGCCAGCAGCGGGCCCGGGACAGGGGGCGGACAGCCCCAGCATTTT.

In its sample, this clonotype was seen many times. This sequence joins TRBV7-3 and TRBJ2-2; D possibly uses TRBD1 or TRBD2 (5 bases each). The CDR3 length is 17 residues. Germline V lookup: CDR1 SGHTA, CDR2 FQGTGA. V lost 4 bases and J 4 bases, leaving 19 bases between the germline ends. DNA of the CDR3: TGTGCCAGCAGCTCGCCCCCGGGACCGAGGGGCACCGGGGAGCTGTTTTTT. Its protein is CASSSPPGPRGTGELFF.

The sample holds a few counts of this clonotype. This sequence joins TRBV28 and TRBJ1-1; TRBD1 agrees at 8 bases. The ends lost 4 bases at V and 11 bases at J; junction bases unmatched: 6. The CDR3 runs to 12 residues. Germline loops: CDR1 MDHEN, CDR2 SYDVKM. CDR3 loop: CASSYQTGEAFF. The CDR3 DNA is TGTGCCAGCAGTTACCAGACAGGGGAGGCTTTCTTT.

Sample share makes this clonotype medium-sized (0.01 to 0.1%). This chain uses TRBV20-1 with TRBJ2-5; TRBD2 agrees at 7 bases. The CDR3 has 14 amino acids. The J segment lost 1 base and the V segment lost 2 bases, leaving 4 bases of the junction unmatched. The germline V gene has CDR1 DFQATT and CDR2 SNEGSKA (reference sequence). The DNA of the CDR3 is TGCAGTGCTAGACGCGGGAGAGGCCAAGAGACCCAGTACTTC. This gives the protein CSARRGRGQETQYF.

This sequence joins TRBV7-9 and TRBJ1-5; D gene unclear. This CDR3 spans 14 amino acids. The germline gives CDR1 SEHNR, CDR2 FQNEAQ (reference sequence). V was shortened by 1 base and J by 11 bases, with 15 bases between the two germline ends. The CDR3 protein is CASSLGPLGETQHF. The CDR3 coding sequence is TGTGCCAGCAGCTTAGGACCTCTCGGGGAGACCCAGCATTTT.

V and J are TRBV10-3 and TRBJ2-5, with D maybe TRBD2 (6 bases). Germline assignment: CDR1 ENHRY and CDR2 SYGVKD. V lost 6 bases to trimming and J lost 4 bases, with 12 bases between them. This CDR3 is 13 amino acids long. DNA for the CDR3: TGTGCCATCAGGGCGGGAAATCTAGAGACCCAGTACTTC. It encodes CAIRAGNLETQYF.

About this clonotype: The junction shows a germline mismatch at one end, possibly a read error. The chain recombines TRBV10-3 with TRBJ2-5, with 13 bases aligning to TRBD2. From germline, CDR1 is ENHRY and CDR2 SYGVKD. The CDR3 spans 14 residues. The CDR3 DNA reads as TGTGCCGTCGGACTAGCGGGAGTCAGGGAGACCCAGCACTTC. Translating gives CAVGLAGVRETQHF.